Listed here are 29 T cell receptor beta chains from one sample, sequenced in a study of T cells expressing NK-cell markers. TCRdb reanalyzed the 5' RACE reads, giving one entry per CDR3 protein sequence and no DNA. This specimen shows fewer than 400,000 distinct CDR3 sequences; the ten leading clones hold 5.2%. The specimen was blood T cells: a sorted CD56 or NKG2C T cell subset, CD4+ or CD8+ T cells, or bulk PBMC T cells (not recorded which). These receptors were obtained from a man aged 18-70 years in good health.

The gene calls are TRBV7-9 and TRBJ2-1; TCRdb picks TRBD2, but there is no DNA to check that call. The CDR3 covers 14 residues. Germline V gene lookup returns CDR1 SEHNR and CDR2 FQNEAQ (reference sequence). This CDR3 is CASHRQAQGFEQFF. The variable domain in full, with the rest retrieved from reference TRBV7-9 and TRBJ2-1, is DTGVSQNPRHKITKRGQNVTFRCDPISEHNRLYWYRQTLGQGPEFLTYFQNEAQLEKSRLLSDRFSAERPKGSFSTLEIQRTEQGDSAMYLCASHRQAQGFEQFFGPGTRLTVL.

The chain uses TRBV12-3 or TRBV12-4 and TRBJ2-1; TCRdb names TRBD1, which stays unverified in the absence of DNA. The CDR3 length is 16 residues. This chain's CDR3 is CASRAYDKGQGNEQFF.

The CDR3 protein is CASSHDRSSGVPTDTQYF. The chain combines TRBV7-7 with TRBJ2-3; TCRdb returns TRBD1, unconfirmable since there is no DNA. The CDR3 consists of 18 residues. Germline CDR1 SSHAT, CDR2 FNYEAQ (reference sequence).

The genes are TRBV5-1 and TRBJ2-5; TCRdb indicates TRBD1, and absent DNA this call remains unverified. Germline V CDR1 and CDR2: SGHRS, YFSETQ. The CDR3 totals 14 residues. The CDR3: CASSSLAGWETQYF.

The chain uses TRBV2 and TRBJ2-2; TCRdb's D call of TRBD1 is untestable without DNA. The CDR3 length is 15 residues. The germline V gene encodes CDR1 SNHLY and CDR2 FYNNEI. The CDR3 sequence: CASSRGVANTGELFF.

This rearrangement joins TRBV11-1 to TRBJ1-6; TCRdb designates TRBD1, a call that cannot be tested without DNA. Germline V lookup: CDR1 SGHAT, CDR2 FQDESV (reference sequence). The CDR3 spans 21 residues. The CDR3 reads CASSSRSTGDVPGSYNSPLHF.

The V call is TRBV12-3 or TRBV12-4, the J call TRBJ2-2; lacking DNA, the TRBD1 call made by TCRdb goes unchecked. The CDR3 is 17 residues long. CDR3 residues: CASSSLWGQGNTGELFF.

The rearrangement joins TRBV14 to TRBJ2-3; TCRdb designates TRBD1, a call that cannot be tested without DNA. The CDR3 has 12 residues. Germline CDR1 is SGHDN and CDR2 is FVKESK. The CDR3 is CASSPNPSPQYF.

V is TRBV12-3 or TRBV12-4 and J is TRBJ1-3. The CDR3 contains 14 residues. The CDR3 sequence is CASSFGLTGNTIYF.

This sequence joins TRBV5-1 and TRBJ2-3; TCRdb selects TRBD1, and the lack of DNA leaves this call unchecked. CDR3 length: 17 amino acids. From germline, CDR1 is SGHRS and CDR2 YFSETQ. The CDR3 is CASSPTLGTGEGDTQYF.

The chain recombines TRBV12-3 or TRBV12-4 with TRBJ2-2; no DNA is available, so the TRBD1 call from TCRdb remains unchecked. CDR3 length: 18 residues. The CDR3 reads CASSPYGRQGAGTGELFF.

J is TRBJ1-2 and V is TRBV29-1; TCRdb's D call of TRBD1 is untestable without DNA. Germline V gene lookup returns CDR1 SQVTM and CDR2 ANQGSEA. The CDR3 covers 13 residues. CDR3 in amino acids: CSGAGQGTEGYTF.

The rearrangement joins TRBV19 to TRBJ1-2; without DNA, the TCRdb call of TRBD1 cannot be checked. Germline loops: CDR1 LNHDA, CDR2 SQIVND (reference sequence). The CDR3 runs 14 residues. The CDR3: CASSPGQRYGGYTF.

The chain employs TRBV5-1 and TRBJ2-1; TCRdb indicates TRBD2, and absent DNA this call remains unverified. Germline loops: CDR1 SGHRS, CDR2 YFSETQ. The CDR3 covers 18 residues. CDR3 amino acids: CASKETSGGPRAYNEQFF.

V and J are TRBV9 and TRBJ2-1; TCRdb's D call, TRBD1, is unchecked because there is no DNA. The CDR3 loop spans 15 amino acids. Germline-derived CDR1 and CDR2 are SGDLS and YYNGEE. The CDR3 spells CASSVEETGRNEQFF.

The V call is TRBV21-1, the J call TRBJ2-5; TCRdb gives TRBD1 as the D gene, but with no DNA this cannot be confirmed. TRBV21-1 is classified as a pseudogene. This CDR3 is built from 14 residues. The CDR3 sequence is CASSSQQGEETQYF.

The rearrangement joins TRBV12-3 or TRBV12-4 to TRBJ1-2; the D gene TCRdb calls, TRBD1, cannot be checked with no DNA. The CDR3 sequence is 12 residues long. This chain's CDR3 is CASSPRDTSYTF.

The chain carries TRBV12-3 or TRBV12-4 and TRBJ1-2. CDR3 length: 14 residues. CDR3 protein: CASTEEGRVRGYTF.

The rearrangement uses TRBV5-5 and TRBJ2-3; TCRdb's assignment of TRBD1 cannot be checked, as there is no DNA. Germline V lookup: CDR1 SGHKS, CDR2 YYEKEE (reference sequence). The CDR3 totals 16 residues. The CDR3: CASSYPTGRAADTQYF.

The CDR3 loop is CASSIQPMRFYEQYF. The J gene is TRBJ2-7, the V gene TRBV6-2 or TRBV6-3. CDR3 length: 15 residues. Germline V lookup: CDR1 MNHEY, CDR2 SVGEGT.

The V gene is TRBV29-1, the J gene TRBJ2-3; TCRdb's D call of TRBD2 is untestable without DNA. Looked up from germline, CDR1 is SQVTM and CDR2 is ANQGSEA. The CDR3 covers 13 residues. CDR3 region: CSVSLSGADTQYF.

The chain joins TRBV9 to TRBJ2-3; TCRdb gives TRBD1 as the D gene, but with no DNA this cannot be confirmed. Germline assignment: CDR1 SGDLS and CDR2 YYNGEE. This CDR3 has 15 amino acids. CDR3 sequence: CASRAEGGVTDTQYF. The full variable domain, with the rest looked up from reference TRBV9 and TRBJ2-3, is DSGVTQTPKHLITATGQRVTLRCSPRSGDLSVYWYQQSLDQGLQFLIQYYNGEERAKGNILERFSAQQFPDLHSELNLSSLELGDSALYFCASRAEGGVTDTQYFGPGTRLTVL.

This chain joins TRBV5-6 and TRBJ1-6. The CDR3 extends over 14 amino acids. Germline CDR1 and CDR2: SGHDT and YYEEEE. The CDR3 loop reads CASSSVRAGSPLHF.

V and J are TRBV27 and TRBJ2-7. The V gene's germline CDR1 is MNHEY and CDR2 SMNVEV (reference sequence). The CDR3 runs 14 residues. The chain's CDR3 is CASSPRSTPYEQYF.

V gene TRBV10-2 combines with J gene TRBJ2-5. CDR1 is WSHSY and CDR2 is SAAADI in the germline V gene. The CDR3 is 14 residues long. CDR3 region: CASSRVRQQETQYF.

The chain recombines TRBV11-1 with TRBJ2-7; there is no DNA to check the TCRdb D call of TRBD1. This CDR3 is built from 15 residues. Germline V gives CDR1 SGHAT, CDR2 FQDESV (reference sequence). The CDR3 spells CASSLEGDPLSEQYF.

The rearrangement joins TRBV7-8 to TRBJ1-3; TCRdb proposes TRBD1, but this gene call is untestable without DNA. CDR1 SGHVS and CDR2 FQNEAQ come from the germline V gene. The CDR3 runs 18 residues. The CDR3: CASSVGPGGWGSGNTIYF.

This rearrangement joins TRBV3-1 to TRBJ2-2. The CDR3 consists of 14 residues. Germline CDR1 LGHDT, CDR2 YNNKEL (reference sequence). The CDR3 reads CASSRSTNTGELFF.

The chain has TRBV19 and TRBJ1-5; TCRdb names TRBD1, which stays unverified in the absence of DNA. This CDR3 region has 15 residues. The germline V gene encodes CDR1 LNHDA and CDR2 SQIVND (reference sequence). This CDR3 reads CASSIGGTGGMPQHF.